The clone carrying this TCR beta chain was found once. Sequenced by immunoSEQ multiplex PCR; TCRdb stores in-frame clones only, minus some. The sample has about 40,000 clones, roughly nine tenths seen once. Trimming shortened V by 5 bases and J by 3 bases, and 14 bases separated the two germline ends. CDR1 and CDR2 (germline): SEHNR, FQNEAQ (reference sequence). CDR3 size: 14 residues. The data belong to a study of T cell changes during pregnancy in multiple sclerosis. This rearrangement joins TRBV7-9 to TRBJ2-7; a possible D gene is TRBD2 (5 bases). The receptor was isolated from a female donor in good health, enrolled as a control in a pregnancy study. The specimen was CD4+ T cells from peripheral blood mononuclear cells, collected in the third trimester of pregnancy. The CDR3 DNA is TGTGCCAGCAGCCCTGACGACGGACTCTACGAGCAGTACTTC. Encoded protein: CASSPDDGLYEQYF.